A single sample is the source of the 24 T cell receptor beta chains below, sequenced in a study of PD-1 blockade in classical Hodgkin lymphoma. Every patient was affected by relapse after autologous stem cell transplantation, while exposure to brentuximab vedotin was not uniform. The protocol was immunoSEQ multiplex PCR, while the TCRdb copy is restricted to in-frame clones and leaves out a portion. The data hold about 26,000 clones, with around 67% observed a single time. This specimen was peripheral blood mononuclear cells (PBMCs), taken before the second cycle of nivolumab. All receptors derive from a human donor with classical Hodgkin lymphoma.

The chain combines TRBV2 with TRBJ2-5; D call uncertain. With the DNA end fitting TRBJ2-7 better, the J assignment may be wrong. The CDR3 covers 14 residues. Germline V CDR1 and CDR2: SNHLY, FYNNEI. Here the CDR3 DNA reads TGTGCCAGCAGTGAGCTCTACAGATCCTACGAGCAGTACTTC. Protein product: CASSELYRSYEQYF.

The chain uses TRBV9 and TRBJ1-1; D is possibly TRBD1 (5 bases). The CDR3 runs 14 residues. Germline lookup yields CDR1 SGDLS and CDR2 YYNGEE. The V and J ends lost 3 bases and 5 bases respectively, with 14 bases between them. The CDR3 loop is CASSGGDLGTEAFF. CDR3 DNA sequence: TGTGCCAGCAGCGGAGGGGATTTGGGGACTGAAGCTTTCTTT.

This chain joins TRBV11-1 and TRBJ2-1; TRBD2 agrees at 7 bases. The V gene end was trimmed by 4 bases and the J gene end by 4 bases; junction bases not matched to a gene: 10. This CDR3 contains 16 residues. Per the germline V gene, CDR1 is SGHAT and CDR2 is FQDESV (reference sequence). For the CDR3, the DNA is TGTGCCAGCAGCTCTGTGGGGGGGGTTAATTACAATGAGCAGTTCTTC. Its protein is CASSSVGGVNYNEQFF.

The chain uses TRBV7-2 and TRBJ2-3; possibly TRBD1 for D (6 bases). CDR3 length: 14 amino acids. The germline CDR1 and CDR2 sequences are SGHTA and FQGNSA. The ends were cut back, 3 bases at V and 1 base at J, with 8 bases in the middle. CDR3 region: CASSFRQGTDTQYF. CDR3 DNA sequence: TGTGCCAGCAGCTTCAGACAGGGCACAGATACGCAGTATTTT.

This sequence joins TRBV6-4 and TRBJ2-2, with TRBD2 as a possible D gene (6 bases). V dropped 3 bases and J dropped 2 bases, with 25 bases sitting between them. The CDR3 contains 20 residues. Germline CDR1 reads MRHNA; CDR2 reads SNTAGT. CDR3 nucleotide sequence: TGTGCCAGCAGTGAAGTGTGGGGCCGTAACAAGCGGGCTAACACCGGGGAGCTGTTTTTT. Residues: CASSEVWGRNKRANTGELFF.

The V and J genes are TRBV11-2 and TRBJ1-1, with a tentative D call TRBD1 (5 bases). This CDR3 is built from 14 residues. CDR1 and CDR2 (germline): SGHAT, FQNNGV. V was clipped by 5 bases and J by 1 base, with 11 bases between them. CDR3 region: CASSLSGGNTEAFF. The DNA for the CDR3 is TGTGCCAGCAGCCTCTCGGGGGGGAACACTGAAGCTTTCTTT.

The chain joins TRBV4-3 to TRBJ1-2; unclear D gene. From germline, CDR1 is LGHNA and CDR2 YSLEER. V was cut by 0 bases and J by 3 bases, with 8 bases left in between. The CDR3 covers 14 residues. CDR3 nucleotides: TGCGCCAGCAGCCAAGACGCCACAGACTATGGCTACACCTTC. This codes for CASSQDATDYGYTF.

The genes are TRBV7-2 and TRBJ1-5; 9 positions match TRBD1. This CDR3 has 15 residues. V dropped 1 base and J dropped 6; count of bases not matched to a gene: 4. Germline CDR1 is SGHTA and CDR2 is FQGNSA. The CDR3 region is CASSLDRGLAQPQHF. Written as DNA, the CDR3 is TGTGCCAGCAGCTTAGACAGGGGGCTTGCTCAGCCCCAGCATTTT.

This clone was seen a handful of times. The gene calls are TRBV5-5 and TRBJ2-7, with 15 bases identical to TRBD2. The CDR3 length is 19 residues. Trimming cost V 4 bases and J 2 bases; bases outside gene matches: 13. Germline V gene sequence: CDR1 SGHKS, CDR2 YYEKEE (reference sequence). CDR3 loop: CASSPRVGLAGGGAYEQYF. The DNA of the CDR3 is TGTGCCAGCAGCCCACGGGTGGGACTAGCGGGAGGAGGCGCCTACGAGCAGTACTTC.

V usage is TRBV7-9 and J usage is TRBJ1-1, with 8 bases fitting TRBD1. In germline, CDR1 is SEHNR, CDR2 FQNEAQ (reference sequence). This CDR3 comprises 18 residues. V trimming: 1 base; J trimming: 1 base; junction bases outside the gene matches: 11. The CDR3 loop is CASSLDSRTGRGNTEAFF. DNA of the CDR3: TGTGCCAGCAGCTTAGATTCCCGGACAGGGCGGGGGAACACTGAAGCTTTCTTT.

This clone turned up a few times. The chain recombines TRBV30 with TRBJ2-5, with D tentatively TRBD2 (5 bases). Germline V gene data show CDR1 as GTSNPN and CDR2 as SVGIG (reference sequence). V lost 4 bases to trimming and J lost 3 bases, with 15 bases between them. The CDR3 extends over 14 amino acids. CDR3 in DNA: TGTGCCTGGATGGGGAGACCTGCCAAAGAGACCCAGTACTTC. It encodes CAWMGRPAKETQYF. The variable domain in full, with the rest retrieved from reference TRBV30 and TRBJ2-5, is SQTIHQWPATLVQPVGSPLSLECTVEGTSNPNLYWYRQAAGRGLQLLFYSVGIGQISSEVPQNLSASRPQDRQFILSSKKLLLSDSGFYLCAWMGRPAKETQYFGPGTRLLVL.

By share, this clone counts as large (0.1 to 1%). The chain carries TRBV5-4 and TRBJ2-1; 8 bases agree with TRBD2. This CDR3 has 14 amino acids. Losses at the gene ends were 4 bases for V and 1 base for J; bases not matched to a gene: 1. Germline V gives CDR1 SGHNT, CDR2 YYREEE (reference sequence). CDR3 region: CASSPGGSYNEQFF. In DNA, the CDR3 is TGTGCCAGCAGCCCGGGGGGGTCCTACAATGAGCAGTTCTTC.

V and J are TRBV18 and TRBJ1-5, with 7 bases fitting TRBD1. V lost 2 bases and J lost 0; bases outside the gene matches: 4. Germline V gene lookup returns CDR1 KGHSH and CDR2 LQKENI. This CDR3 comprises 16 residues. The CDR3 reads CASSPEQGISNQPQHF. As DNA, the CDR3 is TGTGCCAGCTCACCAGAACAGGGGATTAGCAATCAGCCCCAGCATTTT.

The chain employs TRBV19 and TRBJ2-1; TRBD2 matches at 11 bases. Germline assignment: CDR1 LNHDA and CDR2 SQIVND (reference sequence). The CDR3 has 15 residues. The V gene end was trimmed by 5 bases and the J gene end by 4 bases; junction bases not matched to a gene: 4. CDR3 residues: CASSATSGDYNEQFF. The CDR3 nucleotides are TGTGCCAGTAGTGCGACTAGCGGGGATTACAATGAGCAGTTCTTC.

The CDR3 DNA reads as TGTGCCAGCTCACTGGGCGGGACAGGGAAGGAAAAACTGTTTTTT. Amino acids: CASSLGGTGKEKLFF. The chain has TRBV18 and TRBJ1-4; 9 nucleotides align to TRBD1. V shed 4 bases, J shed 8 bases, and the junction held 8 bases outside the gene matches. CDR3 length: 15 amino acids. From germline, CDR1 is KGHSH and CDR2 LQKENI.

J is TRBJ2-5 and V is TRBV6-5, with 7 bases that match TRBD2. Germline CDR1 MNHEY, CDR2 SVGAGI. The CDR3 sequence is 15 residues long. With 5 bases clipped from V and 5 bases from J, the junction kept 11 bases outside the gene matches. CDR3 in DNA: TGTGCCAGCAGTCGCGCCGGGAGGCCCCCGGAGACCCAGTACTTC. Encoded protein: CASSRAGRPPETQYF.

The chain is built from TRBV19 and TRBJ2-6; D ambiguous. The germline gives CDR1 LNHDA, CDR2 SQIVND (reference sequence). This CDR3 has 14 amino acids. Trimming stripped 7 bases from V and 1 base from J, with 8 bases between. CDR3 protein: CASISNSGANVLTF. In DNA, the CDR3 is TGTGCCAGTATTTCTAATTCTGGGGCCAACGTCCTGACTTTC.

This chain links TRBV6-6 with TRBJ2-1; no firm D call. The germline V gene has CDR1 MNHNY and CDR2 SVGAGI (reference sequence). The CDR3 covers 16 residues. V lost 0 bases, J lost 4 bases, and 13 bases lay in between. As DNA, the CDR3 is TGTGCCAGCAGTTACTCGATACCGGGTGCGTACAATGAGCAGTTCTTC. As protein: CASSYSIPGAYNEQFF.

The J gene is TRBJ2-7, the V gene TRBV7-9, with a weak D call TRBD2 (6 bases). Trimming pared 3 bases from V and 5 bases from J, leaving 14 bases between. CDR1 and CDR2 from the germline V gene are SEHNR and FQNEAQ (reference sequence). This CDR3 region has 14 residues. CDR3 sequence reads: CASSLTLATHEQYF. The CDR3 DNA reads as TGTGCCAGCAGCTTGACCCTAGCGACCCACGAGCAGTACTTC.

This clone has just one count. This chain links TRBV7-2 with TRBJ1-1; unclear D gene. The V gene lost 1 base and the J gene lost 5 bases, with 8 bases spanning the gap. There are 13 residues in the CDR3. Looked up from germline, CDR1 is SGHTA and CDR2 is FQGNSA. Here the CDR3 reads CASSLGERTEAFF. The CDR3 coding sequence is TGTGCCAGCAGCTTAGGGGAGAGGACTGAAGCTTTCTTT.

This clone has only one observation. The rearrangement links TRBV2 to TRBJ2-3, with TRBD2 matching over 8 bases. Germline CDR1 and CDR2: SNHLY and FYNNEI. This CDR3 comprises 15 residues. The V gene end was trimmed by 3 bases and the J gene end by 2 bases; junction bases not matched to a gene: 4. Here the CDR3 DNA reads TGTGCCAGCAGTGATACTAGCGGCTTCACAGATACGCAGTATTTT. Translated, it gives CASSDTSGFTDTQYF.

The chain combines TRBV4-1 with TRBJ2-1; 10 nucleotides agree with TRBD2. J was trimmed by 8 bases and V by 4 bases; bases with no gene match: 8. The CDR3 runs 15 residues. Germline-derived CDR1 and CDR2 are MGHRA and YSYEKL. The CDR3 sequence: CASSRYSGGPDEQFF. The CDR3 DNA reads TGCGCCAGCAGCCGTTATAGCGGGGGGCCGGATGAGCAGTTCTTC.

The gene calls are TRBV30 and TRBJ2-2, with TRBD2 matching over 7 bases. J gave up 6 bases and V 0 bases, and 10 bases lay outside the gene matches. Germline lookup yields CDR1 GTSNPN and CDR2 SVGIG (reference sequence). CDR3 length: 16 residues. The CDR3 sequence is CAWSVLTSEAPGELFF. CDR3 DNA: TGTGCCTGGAGTGTCCTCACTAGCGAGGCACCCGGGGAGCTGTTTTTT. Drawing the rest from reference TRBV30 and TRBJ2-2, the complete variable domain is SQTIHQWPATLVQPVGSPLSLECTVEGTSNPNLYWYRQAAGRGLQLLFYSVGIGQISSEVPQNLSASRPQDRQFILSSKKLLLSDSGFYLCAWSVLTSEAPGELFFGEGSRLTVL.

In this sample, this clone is medium-sized. This chain uses TRBV19 with TRBJ1-2; D might be TRBD1 (6 bases). CDR1 is LNHDA and CDR2 is SQIVND in the germline V gene (reference sequence). V was clipped by 4 bases and J by 4 bases, with 13 bases between them. This CDR3 region has 14 residues. In nucleotides, the CDR3 is TGTGCCAGTAGTACGGGGGCGACGGGCTATGGCTACACCTTC. It yields the protein CASSTGATGYGYTF. The full variable domain, completed using reference TRBV19 and TRBJ1-2, is DGGITQSPKYLFRKEGQNVTLSCEQNLNHDAMYWYRQDPGQGLRLIYYSQIVNDFQKGDIAEGYSVSREKKESFPLTVTSAQKNPTAFYLCASSTGATGYGYTFGSGTRLTVV.